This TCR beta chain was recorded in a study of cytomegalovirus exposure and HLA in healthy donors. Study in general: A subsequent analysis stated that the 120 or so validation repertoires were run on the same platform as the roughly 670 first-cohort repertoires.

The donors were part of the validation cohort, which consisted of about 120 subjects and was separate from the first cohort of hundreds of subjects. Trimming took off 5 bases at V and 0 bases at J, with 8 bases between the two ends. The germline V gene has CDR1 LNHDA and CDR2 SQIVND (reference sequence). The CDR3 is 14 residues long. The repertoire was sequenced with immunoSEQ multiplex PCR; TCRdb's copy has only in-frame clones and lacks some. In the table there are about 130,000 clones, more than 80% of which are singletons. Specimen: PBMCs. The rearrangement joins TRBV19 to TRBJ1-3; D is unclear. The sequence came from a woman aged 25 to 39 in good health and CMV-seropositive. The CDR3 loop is CASSLAYSGNTIYF. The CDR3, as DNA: TGTGCCAGTAGTCTCGCGTACTCTGGAAACACCATATATTTT.